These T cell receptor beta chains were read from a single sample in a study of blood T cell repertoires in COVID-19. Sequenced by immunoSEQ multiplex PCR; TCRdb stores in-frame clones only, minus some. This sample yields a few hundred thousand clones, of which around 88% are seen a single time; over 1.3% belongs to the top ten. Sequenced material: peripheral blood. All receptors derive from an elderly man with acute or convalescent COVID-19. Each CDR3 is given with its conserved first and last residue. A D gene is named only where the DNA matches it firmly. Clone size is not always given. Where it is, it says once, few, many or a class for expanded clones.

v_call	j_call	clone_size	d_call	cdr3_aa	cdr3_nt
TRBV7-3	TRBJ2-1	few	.	CASSLSRTYNEQFF	TGTGCCAGCAGCTTAAGCAGAACCTACAATGAGCAGTTCTTC
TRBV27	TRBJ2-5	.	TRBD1	CASSSTDRGLGTQYF	TGTGCCAGCAGTTCCACCGACAGGGGGCTCGGGACCCAGTACTTC
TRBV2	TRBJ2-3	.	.	CASSARTTTDTQYF	TGTGCCAGCAGTGCCCGGACTACTACAGATACGCAGTATTTT
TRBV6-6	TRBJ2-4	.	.	CASSDPGKNIQYF	TGTGCCAGCAGTGACCCCGGGAAAAACATTCAGTACTTC
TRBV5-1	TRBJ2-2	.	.	CASSFTQGNVGGELFF	TGCGCCAGCAGCTTCACCCAGGGAAATGTCGGCGGGGAGCTGTTTTTT
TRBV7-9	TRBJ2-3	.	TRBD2	CALGGSGADTQYF	TGTGCCTTGGGGGGGAGCGGCGCAGATACGCAGTATTTT
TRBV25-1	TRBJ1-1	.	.	CASSVQGVTEAFF	TGTGCCAGCAGTGTGCAGGGCGTCACTGAAGCTTTCTTT
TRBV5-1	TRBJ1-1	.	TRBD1	CASSWGLQGADTEAFF	TGCGCCAGCAGCTGGGGGCTACAGGGGGCGGACACTGAAGCTTTCTTT
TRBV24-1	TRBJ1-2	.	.	CATSDSRAIYGYTF	TGTGCCACCAGTGATTCGAGGGCCATCTATGGCTACACCTTC
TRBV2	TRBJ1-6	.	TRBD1	CASNPGQGISPLHF	TGTGCCAGCAATCCGGGACAGGGTATTTCACCCCTCCACTTT
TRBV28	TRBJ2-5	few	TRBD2	CASSRQREGKETQYF	TGTGCCAGCAGCCGACAGCGGGAGGGGAAAGAGACCCAGTACTTC
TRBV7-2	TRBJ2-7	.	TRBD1	CASSFTGTDSYEQYF	TGTGCCAGCAGCTTCACCGGGACAGACTCCTACGAGCAGTACTTC
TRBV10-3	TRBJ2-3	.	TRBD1	CAISWGQGTDTQYF	TGTGCCATCAGCTGGGGACAGGGGACAGATACGCAGTATTTT
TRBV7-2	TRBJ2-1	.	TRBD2	CASSLERLAGKQFF	TGTGCCAGCAGCTTAGAAAGGCTAGCGGGAAAGCAGTTCTTC
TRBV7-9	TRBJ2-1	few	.	CASSLSLYNEQFF	TGTGCCAGCAGCTTATCCCTTTACAATGAGCAGTTCTTC
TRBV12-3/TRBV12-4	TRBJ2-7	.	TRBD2	CASSQRGSYEQYF	TGTGCCAGCAGCCAGCGGGGCTCCTACGAGCAGTACTTC
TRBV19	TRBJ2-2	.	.	CASTSAGELFF	TGTGCCAGTACTAGCGCCGGGGAGCTGTTTTTT
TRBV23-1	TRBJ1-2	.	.	CASSPRGESYGYTF	TGCGCCAGCAGTCCCCGGGGGGAGTCCTATGGCTACACCTTC
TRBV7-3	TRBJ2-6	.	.	CASSLNSGSSGANVLTF	TGTGCCAGCAGCTTAAATTCTGGGAGCTCTGGGGCCAACGTCCTGACTTTC
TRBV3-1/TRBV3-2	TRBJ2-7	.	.	CASSQVGLSSYEQYF	TGTGCCAGCAGCCAAGTGGGACTGAGCTCCTACGAGCAGTACTTC
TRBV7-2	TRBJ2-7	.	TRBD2	CASSLLPTSGYEQYF	TGTGCCAGCAGCTTATTACCGACTAGCGGCTACGAGCAGTACTTC
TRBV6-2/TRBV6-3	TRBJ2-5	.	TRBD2	CASSPTSAGKTQYF	TGTGCCAGCAGTCCGACTAGCGCCGGGAAGACCCAGTACTTC
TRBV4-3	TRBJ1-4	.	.	CASSQDLGINNEKLFF	TGCGCCAGCAGCCAAGATCTCGGGATTAATAATGAAAAACTGTTTTTT
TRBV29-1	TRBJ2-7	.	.	CSVEVGLEQYF	TGCAGCGTTGAAGTTGGGCTCGAGCAGTACTTC
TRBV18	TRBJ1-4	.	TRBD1	CASSPNNRGADEKLFF	TGTGCCAGCTCACCAAATAACAGGGGCGCGGATGAAAAACTGTTTTTT
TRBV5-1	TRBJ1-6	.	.	CASSLALADNSPLHF	TGCGCCAGCAGCTTGGCACTCGCTGATAATTCACCCCTCCACTTT
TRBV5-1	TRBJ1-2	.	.	CASALEGIDGYTF	TGCGCCAGCGCCTTAGAGGGAATCGATGGCTACACCTTC
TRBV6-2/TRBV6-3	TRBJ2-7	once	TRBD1	CASSYRFPDRNYEQYF	TGTGCCAGCAGTTATCGCTTCCCGGACAGGAATTACGAGCAGTACTTC
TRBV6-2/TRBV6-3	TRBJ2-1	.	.	CASSDRDTNNEQFF	TGTGCCAGCAGTGACCGGGACACCAACAATGAGCAGTTCTTC
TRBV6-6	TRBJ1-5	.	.	CASSPDLGAITPQHF	TGTGCCAGCAGTCCCGACTTGGGTGCAATCACGCCCCAGCATTTT
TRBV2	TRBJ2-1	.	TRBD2	CASSEAVASGHNEQFF	TGTGCCAGCAGTGAGGCCGTGGCTAGCGGCCACAATGAGCAGTTCTTC
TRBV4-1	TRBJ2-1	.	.	CASSQAGLRSSYNEQFF	TGCGCCAGCAGCCAAGCAGGACTTAGGAGCTCCTACAATGAGCAGTTCTTC
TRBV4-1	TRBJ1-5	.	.	CASSQAPGVRNQPQHF	TGCGCCAGCAGCCAAGCCCCAGGGGTACGCAATCAGCCCCAGCATTTT
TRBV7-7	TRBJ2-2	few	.	CASREGAGYTGELFF	TGTGCCAGCAGGGAAGGGGCAGGTTACACCGGGGAGCTGTTTTTT
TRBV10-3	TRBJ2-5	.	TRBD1	CAIRGDRGSQETQYF	TGTGCCATCAGAGGGGACAGGGGAAGCCAAGAGACCCAGTACTTC
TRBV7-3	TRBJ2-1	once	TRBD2	CASSLGLVAFGEQFF	TGTGCCAGCAGCTTGGGACTAGTAGCGTTCGGTGAGCAGTTCTTC
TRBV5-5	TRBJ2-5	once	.	CASNWAVQETQYF	TGTGCCAGCAACTGGGCAGTTCAAGAGACCCAGTACTTC
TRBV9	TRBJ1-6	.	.	CASSPRGVSSPLHF	TGTGCCAGCAGCCCTCGGGGAGTGTCTTCACCCCTCCACTTT
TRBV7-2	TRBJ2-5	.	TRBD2	CASSLTGGQETQYF	TGTGCCAGCAGCTTAACGGGGGGCCAAGAGACCCAGTACTTC
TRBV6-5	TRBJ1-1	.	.	CASQDRREDTEAFF	TGTGCCAGCCAAGACAGGCGGGAGGACACTGAAGCTTTCTTT
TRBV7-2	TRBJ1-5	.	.	CASSSQGLSNQPQHF	TGTGCCAGCAGCTCACAGGGTTTGAGCAATCAGCCCCAGCATTTT
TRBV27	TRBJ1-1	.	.	CASSSTRQSEAFF	TGTGCCAGCAGTTCCACCCGACAGTCTGAAGCTTTCTTT
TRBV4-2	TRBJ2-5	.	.	CASSQEGAQETQYF	TGTGCCAGCAGCCAAGAGGGAGCCCAAGAGACCCAGTACTTC
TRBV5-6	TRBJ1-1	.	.	CASSPSGEAFF	TGTGCCAGCAGCCCCTCGGGTGAAGCTTTCTTT
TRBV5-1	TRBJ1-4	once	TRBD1	CASSQEQGSDEKLFF	TGCGCCAGCAGCCAAGAACAGGGGTCAGATGAAAAACTGTTTTTT
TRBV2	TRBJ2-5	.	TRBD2	CATRTSSLEETQYF	TGTGCCACCAGGACTAGCAGTTTAGAGGAGACCCAGTACTTC
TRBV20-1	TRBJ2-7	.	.	CSASPTGLSYEQYF	TGCAGTGCTAGTCCGACAGGCCTCTCCTACGAGCAGTACTTC
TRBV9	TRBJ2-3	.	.	CASSVEDSLDTQYF	TGTGCCAGCAGCGTAGAGGACTCCTTAGATACGCAGTATTTT